The 11 T cell receptor beta chains listed next were all sequenced from one sample in a study of STAT3 mutations in large granular lymphocyte leukemia. Study findings and constraints: Every T-LGLL patient had at least one immunodominant TCRbeta clonotype.

Libraries were prepared by immunoSEQ multiplex PCR; TCRdb keeps only in-frame clonotypes and omits some of them. Among 30,000 to 35,000 clones listed, roughly 80% were seen once. These receptors' antigens are unknown. The sample taken for sequencing was peripheral blood mononuclear cells. The receptor source for this set is a woman in her 50s with T-cell large granular lymphocyte leukemia. Some clones in this sample may be carry-over from other donors' samples.

This clone has only a few counts. This chain uses TRBV9 with TRBJ2-7; weak D call: TRBD1 (6 bases). The CDR3 loop spans 12 amino acids. V dropped 0 bases and J dropped 8 bases, with 9 bases sitting between them. CDR1 and CDR2 from the germline V gene are SGDLS and YYNGEE. CDR3 in amino acids: CASSVEQGKQYF. CDR3 coding DNA: TGTGCCAGCAGCGTAGAACAGGGAAAGCAGTACTTC. The full variable domain, rest sourced from reference TRBV9 and TRBJ2-7, is DSGVTQTPKHLITATGQRVTLRCSPRSGDLSVYWYQQSLDQGLQFLIQYYNGEERAKGNILERFSAQQFPDLHSELNLSSLELGDSALYFCASSVEQGKQYFGPGTRLTVT.

The rearrangement joins TRBV6-5 to TRBJ2-5; 7 bases align to TRBD1. V lost 6 bases, J lost 5 bases, and 6 bases stayed unmatched. The CDR3 runs to 13 residues. Germline V lookup: CDR1 MNHEY, CDR2 SVGAGI. This CDR3 is CASSYRGAETQYF. The CDR3 DNA is TGTGCCAGCAGCTACAGGGGAGCCGAGACCCAGTACTTC.

The chain recombines TRBV5-1 with TRBJ2-3; D may be TRBD2 (5 bases). This CDR3 is built from 13 residues. Germline V gene lookup returns CDR1 SGHRS and CDR2 YFSETQ. The V gene lost 4 bases and the J gene lost 5 bases, with 11 bases spanning the gap. DNA of the CDR3: TGCGCCAGCAGCGGGTCCGAGGGAGATACGCAGTATTTT. Translated: CASSGSEGDTQYF.

This clone has a handful of counts. The chain carries TRBV6-1 and TRBJ1-2; TRBD1 agrees at 9 bases. The germline V gene encodes CDR1 MNHNS and CDR2 SASEGT. With V trimmed by 4 bases and J by 3 bases, 12 bases remained unmatched. This CDR3 has 17 residues. CDR3 sequence (DNA): TGTGCCAGCAGTGCAGGGACAGGGAGATCCACCTACTATGGCTACACCTTC. It encodes CASSAGTGRSTYYGYTF.

The chain joins TRBV5-1 to TRBJ2-4; D is unclear. Trimming removed 0 bases from V and 0 bases from J, with 10 bases in between. Per the germline V gene, CDR1 is SGHRS and CDR2 is YFSETQ. The CDR3 has 16 amino acids. CDR3 nucleotides: TGCGCCAGCAGCTTGGATGCCCTTCGAGCCAAAAACATTCAGTACTTC. Encoded protein: CASSLDALRAKNIQYF.

The chain joins TRBV6-1 to TRBJ2-2; D might be TRBD1 (5 bases). Trimming left V 6 bases short and J 4 bases short, with 9 bases between. CDR1 is MNHNS, CDR2 SASEGT, per germline. The CDR3 has 13 amino acids. The CDR3 sequence: CASRLQGTGELFF. CDR3 nucleotide sequence: TGTGCCAGCAGGTTGCAGGGCACCGGGGAGCTGTTTTTT.

The chain joins TRBV19 to TRBJ2-7, with 10 bases fitting TRBD1. The CDR3 consists of 14 residues. V lost 4 bases and J lost 1; bases outside the gene matches: 1. Germline V gene lookup returns CDR1 LNHDA and CDR2 SQIVND (reference sequence). In nucleotides, the CDR3 is TGTGCCAGTAGTACGGGACAGGGGTCCTACGAGCAGTACTTC. Protein product: CASSTGQGSYEQYF.

The rearrangement uses TRBV7-9 and TRBJ2-7; 7 bases are a match to TRBD1. V lost 5 bases to trimming and J lost 5 bases; unmatched junction nucleotides: 3. The germline gives CDR1 SEHNR, CDR2 FQNEAQ (reference sequence). The CDR3 extends over 12 amino acids. The CDR3 coding sequence is TGTGCCAGCAGCAGAACAGGGGACGAGCAGTACTTC. Amino acids: CASSRTGDEQYF. The full variable domain, rest sourced from reference TRBV7-9 and TRBJ2-7, is DTGVSQNPRHKITKRGQNVTFRCDPISEHNRLYWYRQTLGQGPEFLTYFQNEAQLEKSRLLSDRFSAERPKGSFSTLEIQRTEQGDSAMYLCASSRTGDEQYFGPGTRLTVT.

This chain joins TRBV18 and TRBJ1-1, with D unclear. CDR3 length: 14 residues. CDR1 is KGHSH and CDR2 is LQKENI in the germline V gene. V lost 4 bases to trimming and J lost 4 bases, with 13 bases between them. CDR3 in DNA: TGTGCCAGCTCACTAGGAAGGTCGCTCACTGAAGCTTTCTTT. Encoded protein: CASSLGRSLTEAFF.

This sequence joins TRBV5-1 and TRBJ2-2, with D possibly called TRBD1 or TRBD2 (5 bases each). V lost 1 base, J lost 4 bases, and 14 bases lay in between. This CDR3 region has 16 residues. CDR1 is SGHRS, CDR2 YFSETQ, per germline. This CDR3 reads CASSLPPIGGTGELFF. As DNA, the CDR3 is TGCGCCAGCAGCTTGCCCCCTATTGGGGGCACCGGGGAGCTGTTTTTT. Variable domain in full (rest from reference TRBV5-1 and TRBJ2-2): KAGVTQTPRYLIKTRGQQVTLSCSPISGHRSVSWYQQTPGQGLQFLFEYFSETQRNKGNFPGRFSGRQFSNSRSEMNVSTLELGDSALYLCASSLPPIGGTGELFFGEGSRLTVL.

This clone has just a few counts. This chain links TRBV5-5 with TRBJ2-1, with TRBD2 matching over 9 bases. The germline V gene has CDR1 SGHKS and CDR2 YYEKEE (reference sequence). The CDR3 spans 16 residues. The V and J ends lost 4 bases and 8 bases, in that order; junction bases with no gene match: 13. For the CDR3, the DNA is TGTGCCAGCAGCCCCCCTAGCGGGAAGTCGGGGGATGAGCAGTTCTTC. This translates into CASSPPSGKSGDEQFF.